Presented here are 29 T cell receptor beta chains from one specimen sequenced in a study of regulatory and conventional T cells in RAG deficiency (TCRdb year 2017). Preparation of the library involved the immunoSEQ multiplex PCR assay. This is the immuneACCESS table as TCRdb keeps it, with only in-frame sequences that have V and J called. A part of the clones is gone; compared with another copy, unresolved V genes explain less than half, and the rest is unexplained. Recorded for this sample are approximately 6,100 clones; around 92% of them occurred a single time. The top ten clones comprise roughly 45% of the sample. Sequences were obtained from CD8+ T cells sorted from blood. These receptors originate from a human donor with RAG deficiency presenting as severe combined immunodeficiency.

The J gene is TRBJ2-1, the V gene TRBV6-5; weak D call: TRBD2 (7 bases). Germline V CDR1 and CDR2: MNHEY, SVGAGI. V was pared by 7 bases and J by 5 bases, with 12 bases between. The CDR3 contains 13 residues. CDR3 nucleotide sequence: TGTGCCAGCATTGGGGGGGCGGACAATGAGCAGTTCTTC. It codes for CASIGGADNEQFF.

The CDR3 sequence is CASSPRAGQETQYF. The CDR3 coding sequence is TGTGCCAGCAGCCCAAGGGCAGGTCAAGAGACCCAGTACTTC. The J gene is TRBJ2-5, the V gene TRBV7-7; D ambiguous. CDR1 is SSHAT, CDR2 FNYEAQ, per germline (reference sequence). CDR3 length: 14 amino acids. Trimming cost V 5 bases and J 2 bases, with 12 bases left between them.

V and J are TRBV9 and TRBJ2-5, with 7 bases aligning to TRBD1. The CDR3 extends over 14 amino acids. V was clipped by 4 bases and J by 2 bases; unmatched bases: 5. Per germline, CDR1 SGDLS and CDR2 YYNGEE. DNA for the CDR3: TGTGCCAGCAGCACATCGGGACAGCAAGAGACCCAGTACTTC. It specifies CASSTSGQQETQYF.

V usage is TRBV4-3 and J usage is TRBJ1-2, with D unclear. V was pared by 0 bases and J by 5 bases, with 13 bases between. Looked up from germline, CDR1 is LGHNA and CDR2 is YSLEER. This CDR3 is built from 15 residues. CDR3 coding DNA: TGCGCCAGCAGCCAAGAGGCAGGAAGGCCTTATGGCTACACCTTC. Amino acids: CASSQEAGRPYGYTF.

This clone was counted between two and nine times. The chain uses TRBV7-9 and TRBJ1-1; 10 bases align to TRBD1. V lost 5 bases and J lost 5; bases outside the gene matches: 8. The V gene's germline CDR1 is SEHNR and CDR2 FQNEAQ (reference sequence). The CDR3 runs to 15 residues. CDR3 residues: CASSPRQGARTEAFF. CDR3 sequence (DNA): TGTGCCAGCAGCCCGAGACAGGGGGCGCGGACTGAAGCTTTCTTT.

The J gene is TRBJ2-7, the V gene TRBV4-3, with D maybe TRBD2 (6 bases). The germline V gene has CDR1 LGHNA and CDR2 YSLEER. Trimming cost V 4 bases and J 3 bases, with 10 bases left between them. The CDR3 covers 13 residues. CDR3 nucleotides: TGCGCCAGCAGCCCCTCAGCGGGCTACGAGCAGTACTTC. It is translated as CASSPSAGYEQYF.

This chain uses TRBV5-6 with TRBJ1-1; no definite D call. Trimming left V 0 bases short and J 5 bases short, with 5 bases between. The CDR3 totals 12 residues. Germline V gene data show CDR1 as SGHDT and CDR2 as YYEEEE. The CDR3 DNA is TGTGCCAGCAGCTTGGGGCGGACTGAAGCTTTCTTT. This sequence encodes CASSLGRTEAFF.

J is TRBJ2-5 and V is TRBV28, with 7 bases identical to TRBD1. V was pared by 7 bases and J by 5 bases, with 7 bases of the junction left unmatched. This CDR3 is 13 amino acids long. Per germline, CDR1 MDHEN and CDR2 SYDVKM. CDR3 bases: TGTGCCAGCACTCCAGGGGGATCTGAGACCCAGTACTTC. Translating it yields CASTPGGSETQYF.

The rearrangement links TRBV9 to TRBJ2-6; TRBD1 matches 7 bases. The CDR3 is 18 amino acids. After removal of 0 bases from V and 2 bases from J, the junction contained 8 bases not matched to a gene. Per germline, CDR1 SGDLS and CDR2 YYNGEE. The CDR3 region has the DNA TGTGCCAGCAGCGTAGAAGGGGTAGGGGGCGCTGGGGCCAACGTCCTGACTTTC. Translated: CASSVEGVGGAGANVLTF.

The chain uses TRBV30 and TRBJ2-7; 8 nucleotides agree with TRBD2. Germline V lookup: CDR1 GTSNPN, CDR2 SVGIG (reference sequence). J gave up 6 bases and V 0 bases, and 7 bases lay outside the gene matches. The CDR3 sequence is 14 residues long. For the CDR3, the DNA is TGTGCCTGGAGTGTACCAGCGGGAGTCAGCGAGCAGTACTTC. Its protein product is CAWSVPAGVSEQYF.

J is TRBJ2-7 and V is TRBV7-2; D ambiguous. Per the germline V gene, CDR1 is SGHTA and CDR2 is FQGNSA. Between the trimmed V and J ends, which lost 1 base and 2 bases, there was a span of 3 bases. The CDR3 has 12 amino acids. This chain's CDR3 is CASSLDTYEQYF. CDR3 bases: TGTGCCAGCAGCTTAGACACCTACGAGCAGTACTTC.

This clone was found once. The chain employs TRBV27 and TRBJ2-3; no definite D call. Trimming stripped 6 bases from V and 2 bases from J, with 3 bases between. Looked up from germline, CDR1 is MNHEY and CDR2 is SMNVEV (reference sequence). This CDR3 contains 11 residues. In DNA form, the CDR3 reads TGTGCCAGCAGACACACAGATACGCAGTATTTT. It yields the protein CASRHTDTQYF.

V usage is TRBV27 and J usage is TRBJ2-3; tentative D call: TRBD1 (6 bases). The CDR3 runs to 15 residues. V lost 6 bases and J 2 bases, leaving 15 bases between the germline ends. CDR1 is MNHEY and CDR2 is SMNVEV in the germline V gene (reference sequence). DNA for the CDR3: TGTGCCAGCAGCTACAGGGCAAGGAACACAGATACGCAGTATTTT. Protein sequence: CASSYRARNTDTQYF.

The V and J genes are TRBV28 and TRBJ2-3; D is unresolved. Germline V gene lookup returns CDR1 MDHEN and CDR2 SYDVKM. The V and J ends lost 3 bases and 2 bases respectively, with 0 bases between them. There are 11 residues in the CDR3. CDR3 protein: CASSFTDTQYF. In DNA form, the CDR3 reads TGTGCCAGCAGTTTCACAGATACGCAGTATTTT.

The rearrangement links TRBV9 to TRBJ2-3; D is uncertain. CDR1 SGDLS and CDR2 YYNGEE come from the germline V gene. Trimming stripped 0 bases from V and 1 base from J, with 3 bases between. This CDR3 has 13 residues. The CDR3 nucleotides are TGTGCCAGCAGCGTAGGGGGCACAGATACGCAGTATTTT. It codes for CASSVGGTDTQYF. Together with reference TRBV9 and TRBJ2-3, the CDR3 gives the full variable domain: DSGVTQTPKHLITATGQRVTLRCSPRSGDLSVYWYQQSLDQGLQFLIQYYNGEERAKGNILERFSAQQFPDLHSELNLSSLELGDSALYFCASSVGGTDTQYFGPGTRLTVL.

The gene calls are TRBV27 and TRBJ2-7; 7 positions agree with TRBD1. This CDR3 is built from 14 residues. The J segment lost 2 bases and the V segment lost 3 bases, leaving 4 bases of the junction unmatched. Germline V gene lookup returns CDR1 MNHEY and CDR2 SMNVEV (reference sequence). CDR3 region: CASSLKDRPYEQYF. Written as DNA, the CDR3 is TGTGCCAGCAGTTTGAAGGACAGGCCCTACGAGCAGTACTTC.

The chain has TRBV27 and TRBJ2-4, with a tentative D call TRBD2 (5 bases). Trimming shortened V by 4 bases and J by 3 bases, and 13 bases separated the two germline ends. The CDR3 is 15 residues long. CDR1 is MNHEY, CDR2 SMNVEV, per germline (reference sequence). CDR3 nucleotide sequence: TGTGCCAGCAGTTACTACGGGATCGACAAAAACATTCAGTACTTC. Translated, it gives CASSYYGIDKNIQYF.

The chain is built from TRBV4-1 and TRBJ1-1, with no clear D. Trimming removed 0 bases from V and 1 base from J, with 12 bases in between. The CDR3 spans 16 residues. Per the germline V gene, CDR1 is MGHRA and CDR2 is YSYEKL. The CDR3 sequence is CASSQDSGLGNTEAFF. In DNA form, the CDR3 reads TGCGCCAGCAGCCAAGATAGCGGTCTCGGGAACACTGAAGCTTTCTTT.

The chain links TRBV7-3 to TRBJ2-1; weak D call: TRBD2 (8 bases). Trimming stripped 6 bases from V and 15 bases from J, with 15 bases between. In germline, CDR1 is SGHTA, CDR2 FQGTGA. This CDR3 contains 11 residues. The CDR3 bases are TGTGCCAGCAGTAGCGGGACAGTGTGGTTCTTC. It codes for CASSSGTVWFF.

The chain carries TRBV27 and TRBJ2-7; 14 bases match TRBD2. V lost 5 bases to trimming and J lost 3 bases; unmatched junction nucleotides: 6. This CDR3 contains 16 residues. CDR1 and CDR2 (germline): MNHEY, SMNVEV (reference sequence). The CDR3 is CASSLLTSGRDYEQYF. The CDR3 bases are TGTGCCAGCAGTCTACTGACTAGCGGGAGGGACTACGAGCAGTACTTC.

CDR3 nucleotide sequence: TGTGCCAGCAGCGCCAGGGGAGAGACCCAGTACTTC. As protein: CASSARGETQYF. V and J are TRBV9 and TRBJ2-5, with a weak D call TRBD1 (6 bases). CDR1 and CDR2 (germline): SGDLS, YYNGEE. CDR3 size: 12 residues. The V gene lost 3 bases and the J gene lost 4 bases, with 7 bases spanning the gap.

In nucleotides, the CDR3 is TGCGCCAGCAGTGACAACTACAATGAGCAGTTCTTC. It specifies CASSDNYNEQFF. The chain joins TRBV10-2 to TRBJ2-1; D is ambiguous. Deletions cut 3 bases from V and 3 bases from J, with 3 bases between. Germline assignment: CDR1 WSHSY and CDR2 SAAADI. This CDR3 region has 12 residues.

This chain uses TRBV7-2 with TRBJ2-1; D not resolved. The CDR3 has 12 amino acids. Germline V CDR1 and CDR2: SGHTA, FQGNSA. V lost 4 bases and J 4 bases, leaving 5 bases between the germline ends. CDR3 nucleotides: TGTGCCAGCAGCTCCCCTTACAATGAGCAGTTCTTC. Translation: CASSSPYNEQFF.

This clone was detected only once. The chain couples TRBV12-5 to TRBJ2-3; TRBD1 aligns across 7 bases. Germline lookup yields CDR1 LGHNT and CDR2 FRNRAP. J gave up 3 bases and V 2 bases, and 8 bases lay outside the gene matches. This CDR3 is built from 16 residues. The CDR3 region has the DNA TGTGCTAGTGGTTTGCTGACAGGGCACCCGACAGATACGCAGTATTTT. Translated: CASGLLTGHPTDTQYF.

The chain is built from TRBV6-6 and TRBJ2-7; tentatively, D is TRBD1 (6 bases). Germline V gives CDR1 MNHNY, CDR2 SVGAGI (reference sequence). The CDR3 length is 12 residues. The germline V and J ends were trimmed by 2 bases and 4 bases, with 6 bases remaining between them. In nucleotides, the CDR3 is TGTGCCAGCAGTTACGGACAGTACGAGCAGTACTTC. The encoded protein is CASSYGQYEQYF.

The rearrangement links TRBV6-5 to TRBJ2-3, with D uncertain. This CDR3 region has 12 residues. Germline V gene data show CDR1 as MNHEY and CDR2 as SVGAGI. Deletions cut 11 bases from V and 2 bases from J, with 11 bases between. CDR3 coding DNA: TGTGCCGCCGGCCCCCACACAGATACGCAGTATTTT. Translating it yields CAAGPHTDTQYF.

The CDR3 loop reads CASSDRDNEQFF. The CDR3 coding sequence is TGTGCCAGCAGCGACAGGGACAATGAGCAGTTCTTC. The chain uses TRBV9 and TRBJ2-1; a weak D match, TRBD1 (6 bases). CDR3 size: 12 residues. Trimming took off 3 bases at V and 5 bases at J, with 6 bases between the two ends. Germline loops: CDR1 SGDLS, CDR2 YYNGEE.

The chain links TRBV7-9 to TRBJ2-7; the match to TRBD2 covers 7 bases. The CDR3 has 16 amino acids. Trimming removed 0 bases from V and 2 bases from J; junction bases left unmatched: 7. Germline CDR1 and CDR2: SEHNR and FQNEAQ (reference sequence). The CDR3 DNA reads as TGTGCCAGCAGCTTAGCGGGGGGGACCAAAGCCTACGAGCAGTACTTC. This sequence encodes CASSLAGGTKAYEQYF. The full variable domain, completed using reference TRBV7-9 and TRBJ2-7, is DTGVSQNPRHKITKRGQNVTFRCDPISEHNRLYWYRQTLGQGPEFLTYFQNEAQLEKSRLLSDRFSAERPKGSFSTLEIQRTEQGDSAMYLCASSLAGGTKAYEQYFGPGTRLTVT.

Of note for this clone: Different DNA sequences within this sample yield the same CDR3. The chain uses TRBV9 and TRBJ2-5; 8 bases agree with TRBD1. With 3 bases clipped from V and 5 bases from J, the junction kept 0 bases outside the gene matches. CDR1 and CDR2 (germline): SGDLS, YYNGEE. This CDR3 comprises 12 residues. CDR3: CASSGQGETQYF. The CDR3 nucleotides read TGTGCCAGCAGCGGACAGGGGGAGACCCAGTACTTC.